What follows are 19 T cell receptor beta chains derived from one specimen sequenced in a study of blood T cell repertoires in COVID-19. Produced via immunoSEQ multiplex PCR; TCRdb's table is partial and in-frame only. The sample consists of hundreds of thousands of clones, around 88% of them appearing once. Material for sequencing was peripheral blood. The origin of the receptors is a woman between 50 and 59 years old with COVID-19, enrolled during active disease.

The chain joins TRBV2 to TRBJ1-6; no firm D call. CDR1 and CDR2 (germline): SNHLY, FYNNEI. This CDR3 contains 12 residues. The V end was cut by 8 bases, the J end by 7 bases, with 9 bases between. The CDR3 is CASGGWNSPLHF. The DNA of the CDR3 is TGTGCCAGCGGCGGTTGGAATTCACCCCTCCACTTT.

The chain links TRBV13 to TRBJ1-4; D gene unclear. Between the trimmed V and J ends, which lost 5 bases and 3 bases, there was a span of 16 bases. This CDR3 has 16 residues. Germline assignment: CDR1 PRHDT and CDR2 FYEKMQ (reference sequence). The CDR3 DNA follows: TGTGCCAGCAGCCCACAAGGCGGGATATCTAATGAAAAACTGTTTTTT. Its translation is CASSPQGGISNEKLFF.

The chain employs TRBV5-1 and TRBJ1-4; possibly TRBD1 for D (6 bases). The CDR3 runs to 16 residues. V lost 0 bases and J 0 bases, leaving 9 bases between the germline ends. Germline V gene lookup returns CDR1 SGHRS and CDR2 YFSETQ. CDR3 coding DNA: TGCGCCAGCAGCTTGGGAGGACAGACAACTAATGAAAAACTGTTTTTT. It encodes CASSLGGQTTNEKLFF.

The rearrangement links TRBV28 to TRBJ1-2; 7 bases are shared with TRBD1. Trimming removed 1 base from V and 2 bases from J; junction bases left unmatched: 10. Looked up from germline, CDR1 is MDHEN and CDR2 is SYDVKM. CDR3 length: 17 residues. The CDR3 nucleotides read TGTGCCAGCAGTTTATCAGGGGGGACCCCGGCGAACTATGGCTACACCTTC. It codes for CASSLSGGTPANYGYTF.

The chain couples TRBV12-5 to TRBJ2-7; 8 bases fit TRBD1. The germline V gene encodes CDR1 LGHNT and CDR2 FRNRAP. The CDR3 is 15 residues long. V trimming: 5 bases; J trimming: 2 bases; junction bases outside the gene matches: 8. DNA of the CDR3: TGTGCTAGTGGTCCTCGGACAGGGAGCCCCTACGAGCAGTACTTC. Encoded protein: CASGPRTGSPYEQYF.

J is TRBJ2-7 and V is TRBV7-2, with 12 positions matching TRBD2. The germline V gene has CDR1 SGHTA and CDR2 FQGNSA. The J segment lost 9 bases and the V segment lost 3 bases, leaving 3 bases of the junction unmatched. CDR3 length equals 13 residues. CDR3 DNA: TGTGCCAGCAGCTTCGCTAGCGGGGGGGTGCAGTACTTC. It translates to CASSFASGGVQYF.

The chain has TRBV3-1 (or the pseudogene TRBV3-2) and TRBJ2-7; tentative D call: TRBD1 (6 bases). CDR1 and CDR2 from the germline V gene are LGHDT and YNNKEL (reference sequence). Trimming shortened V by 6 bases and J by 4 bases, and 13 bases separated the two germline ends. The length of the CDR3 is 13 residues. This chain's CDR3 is CASSTGHTYEQYF. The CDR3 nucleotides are TGTGCCAGCAGTACGGGACACACTTACGAGCAGTACTTC.

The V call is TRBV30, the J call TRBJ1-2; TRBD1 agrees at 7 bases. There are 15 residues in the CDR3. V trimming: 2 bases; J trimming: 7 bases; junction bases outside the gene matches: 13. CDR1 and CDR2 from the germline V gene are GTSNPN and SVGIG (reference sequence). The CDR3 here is CAWSFYLGGAGGYTF. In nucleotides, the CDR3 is TGTGCCTGGAGTTTTTACTTAGGGGGCGCGGGTGGCTACACCTTC.

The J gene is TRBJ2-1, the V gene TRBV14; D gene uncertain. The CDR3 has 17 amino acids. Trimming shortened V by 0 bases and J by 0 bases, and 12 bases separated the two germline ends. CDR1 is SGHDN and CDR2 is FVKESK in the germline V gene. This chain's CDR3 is CASSQDRVWSSYNEQFF. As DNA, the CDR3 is TGTGCCAGCAGCCAAGATCGAGTCTGGAGCTCCTACAATGAGCAGTTCTTC. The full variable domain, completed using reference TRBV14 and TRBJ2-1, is EAGVTQFPSHSVIEKGQTVTLRCDPISGHDNLYWYRRVMGKEIKFLLHFVKESKQDESGMPNNRFLAERTGGTYSTLKVQPAELEDSGVYFCASSQDRVWSSYNEQFFGPGTRLTVL.

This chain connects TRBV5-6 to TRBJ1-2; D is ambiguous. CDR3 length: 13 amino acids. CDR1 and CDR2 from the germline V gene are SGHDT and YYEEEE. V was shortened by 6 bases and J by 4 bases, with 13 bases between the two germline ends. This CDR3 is CASTRERGYGYTF. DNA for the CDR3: TGTGCCAGCACCCGAGAACGGGGCTATGGCTACACCTTC.

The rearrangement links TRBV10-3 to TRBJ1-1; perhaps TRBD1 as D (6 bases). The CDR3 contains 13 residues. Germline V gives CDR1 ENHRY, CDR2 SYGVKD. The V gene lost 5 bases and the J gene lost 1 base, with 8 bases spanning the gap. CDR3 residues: CAISTGTNTEAFF. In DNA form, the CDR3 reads TGTGCCATCAGTACAGGGACGAACACTGAAGCTTTCTTT.

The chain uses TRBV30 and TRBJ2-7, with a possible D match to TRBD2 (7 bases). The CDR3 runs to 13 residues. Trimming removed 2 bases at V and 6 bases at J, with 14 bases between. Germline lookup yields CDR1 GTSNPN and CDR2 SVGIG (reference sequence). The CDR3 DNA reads TGTGCCTGGAGTCGCCGAGGGGGGGGCGAGCAGTACTTC. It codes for CAWSRRGGGEQYF.

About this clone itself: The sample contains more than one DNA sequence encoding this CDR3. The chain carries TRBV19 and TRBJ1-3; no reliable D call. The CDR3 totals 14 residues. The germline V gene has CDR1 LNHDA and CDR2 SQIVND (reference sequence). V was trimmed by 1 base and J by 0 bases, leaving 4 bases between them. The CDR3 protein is CASSIGSSGNTIYF. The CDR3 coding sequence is TGTGCCAGTAGTATAGGCAGCTCTGGAAACACCATATATTTT. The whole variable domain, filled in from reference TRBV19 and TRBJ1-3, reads DGGITQSPKYLFRKEGQNVTLSCEQNLNHDAMYWYRQDPGQGLRLIYYSQIVNDFQKGDIAEGYSVSREKKESFPLTVTSAQKNPTAFYLCASSIGSSGNTIYFGEGSWLTVV.

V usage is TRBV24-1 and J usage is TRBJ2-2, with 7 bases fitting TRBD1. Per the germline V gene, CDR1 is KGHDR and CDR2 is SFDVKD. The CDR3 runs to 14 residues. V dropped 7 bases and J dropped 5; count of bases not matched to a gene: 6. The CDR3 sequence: CATRKGALTGELFF. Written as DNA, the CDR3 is TGTGCCACCAGGAAGGGGGCGCTTACCGGGGAGCTGTTTTTT.

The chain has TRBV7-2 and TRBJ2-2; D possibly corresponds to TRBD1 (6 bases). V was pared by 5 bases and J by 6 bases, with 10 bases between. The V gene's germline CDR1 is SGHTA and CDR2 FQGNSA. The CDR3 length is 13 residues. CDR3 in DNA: TGTGCCAGCAGCGCCACAGGGTCCGGGGAGCTGTTTTTT. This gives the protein CASSATGSGELFF.

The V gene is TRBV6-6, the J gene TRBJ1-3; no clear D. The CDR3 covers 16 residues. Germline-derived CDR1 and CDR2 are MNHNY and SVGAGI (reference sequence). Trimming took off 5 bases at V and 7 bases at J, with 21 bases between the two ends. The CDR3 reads CASSLPSRADWNTIYF. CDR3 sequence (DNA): TGTGCCAGCAGTCTCCCCTCCCGCGCCGATTGGAACACCATATATTTT.

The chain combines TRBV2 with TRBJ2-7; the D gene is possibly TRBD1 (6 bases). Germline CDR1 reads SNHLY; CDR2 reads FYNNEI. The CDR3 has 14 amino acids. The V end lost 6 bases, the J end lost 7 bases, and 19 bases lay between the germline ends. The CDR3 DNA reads TGTGCCAGCAGCCCATACAGGGATTCGGAAGAGCAGTACTTC. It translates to CASSPYRDSEEQYF. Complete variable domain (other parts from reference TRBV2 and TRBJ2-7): EPEVTQTPSHQVTQMGQEVILRCVPISNHLYFYWYRQILGQKVEFLVSFYNNEISEKSEIFDDQFSVERPDGSNFTLKIRSTKLEDSAMYFCASSPYRDSEEQYFGPGTRLTVT.

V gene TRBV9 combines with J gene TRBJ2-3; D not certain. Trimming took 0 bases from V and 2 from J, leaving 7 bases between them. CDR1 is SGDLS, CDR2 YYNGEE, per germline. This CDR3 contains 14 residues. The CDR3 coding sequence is TGTGCCAGCAGCGTAGAGCCTTTCACAGATACGCAGTATTTT. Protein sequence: CASSVEPFTDTQYF.

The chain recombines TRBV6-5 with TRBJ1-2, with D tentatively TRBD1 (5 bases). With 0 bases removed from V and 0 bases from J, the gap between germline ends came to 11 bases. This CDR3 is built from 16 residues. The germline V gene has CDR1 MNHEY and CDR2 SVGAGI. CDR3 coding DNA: TGTGCCAGCAGTTACTCGGGGGGGATGGCTAACTATGGCTACACCTTC. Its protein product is CASSYSGGMANYGYTF.